Here is one T cell receptor (beta chain) with its context. Antigen: not known. This entry is derived from a study of ipilimumab plus nivolumab after autologous stem cell transplantation. The overall study: Typical patient got 5 ipilimumab doses and 7 or 8 nivolumab doses (median). Study-level results: Per the authors, repertoire, Treg and microbiota data justify further study.

Starting 14 to 28 days after autologous transplant, ipilimumab 1 mg/kg was given. Patients got 3 mg/kg IV nivolumab weeks 1, 4, 7, 10, then biweekly through week 26. Assay: immunoSEQ multiplex PCR; the TCRdb copy retains only in-frame clones and omits some. The data show approximately 84,000 clones, under 85% seen once. Sequences were derived from PBMCs, sampled in a trial of ipilimumab plus nivolumab as post-transplant consolidation. This clonotype originated in a male donor with diffuse large B-cell lymphoma.

The CDR3 region has the DNA TGTGCCAGCGCCCGGGACCGGAACACTGAAGCTTTCTTT. It is translated as CASARDRNTEAFF. This rearrangement joins TRBV18 to TRBJ1-1, with a tentative D call TRBD1 (5 bases). Germline CDR1 and CDR2: KGHSH and LQKENI. This CDR3 has 13 residues. Trimming left V 8 bases short and J 1 base short, with 11 bases between.